This TCR beta chain was sequenced for a study of T cell repertoires in cytomegalovirus infection. As to this clonotype: It may be a read error: a sequence one base away is much more abundant.

Using its own MiXCR run on the reads, TCRdb lists one record per CDR3 protein. The sample lists more than 500,000 distinct CDR3 sequences; approximately 17% were seen once. The germline V gene encodes CDR1 SGHVS and CDR2 FNYEAQ. V lost 2 bases, J lost 0 bases, and 14 bases lay in between. This CDR3 is 17 amino acids long. Sequencing used CD8+ T cells from PBMCs. The chain uses TRBV7-6 and TRBJ2-4; D unclear. The sequence came from a human donor in good health (CMV status not recorded). Some clones in this sample may be carry-over from other donors' samples. The CDR3 sequence is CASSLSLGVLAKNIQYF. Written as DNA, the CDR3 is TGTGCCAGCAGCTTAAGTCTGGGTGTCCTAGCCAAAAACATTCAGTACTTC.